The present TCR beta chain was sequenced within a study of T cell changes during pregnancy in multiple sclerosis. CDR3 size: 16 residues. The V end lost 5 bases, the J end lost 4 bases, and 20 bases lay between the germline ends. The V gene's germline CDR1 is SGHAT and CDR2 FQNNGV. Profiled with immunoSEQ multiplex PCR; TCRdb holds only in-frame clones, not every one. The sample records around 56,000 clones, approximately 89% being singletons. Material: peripheral blood, obtained after pregnancy. This receptor was taken from a female donor with multiple sclerosis, enrolled in a pregnancy study. The V and J genes are TRBV11-2 and TRBJ2-5; D possibly corresponds to TRBD2 (5 bases). The CDR3 spells CASSQEGPHLIETQYF. CDR3 DNA sequence: TGTGCCAGCAGCCAAGAGGGTCCACATCTTATAGAGACCCAGTACTTC.